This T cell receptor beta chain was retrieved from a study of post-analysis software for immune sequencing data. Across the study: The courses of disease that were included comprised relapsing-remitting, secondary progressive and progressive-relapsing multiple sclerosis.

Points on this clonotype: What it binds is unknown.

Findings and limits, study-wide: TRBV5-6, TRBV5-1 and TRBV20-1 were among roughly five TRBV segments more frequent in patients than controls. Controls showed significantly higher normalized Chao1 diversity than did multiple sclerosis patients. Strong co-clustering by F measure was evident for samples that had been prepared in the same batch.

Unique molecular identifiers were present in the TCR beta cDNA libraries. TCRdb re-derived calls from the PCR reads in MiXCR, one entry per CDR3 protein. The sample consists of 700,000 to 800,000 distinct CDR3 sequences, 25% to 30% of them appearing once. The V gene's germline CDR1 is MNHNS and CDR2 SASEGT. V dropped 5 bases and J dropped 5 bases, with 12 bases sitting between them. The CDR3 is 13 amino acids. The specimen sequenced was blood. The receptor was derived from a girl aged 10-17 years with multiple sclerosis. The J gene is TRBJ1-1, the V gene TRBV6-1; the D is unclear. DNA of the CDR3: TGTGCCAGCAGTTTAGCTTGGGGAACTGAAGCTTTCTTT. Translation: CASSLAWGTEAFF.